This T cell receptor (beta chain) was recovered during a study of identical twins. Study-wide points: Memory repertoires lacked the insertion deficit that abundant cord blood beta clonotypes showed.

Germline-derived CDR1 and CDR2 are MNHEY and SMNVEV (reference sequence). With 6 bases clipped from V and 3 bases from J, the junction kept 6 bases outside the gene matches. The CDR3 has 14 residues. TCRdb reanalysed the 5' RACE reads using MiXCR and keeps one entry per CDR3 protein. The sample lists around 960,000 distinct CDR3 sequences; 9% to 15% were seen once. Details on this clonotype: Its antigen is undetermined.

These sequences were also reported in another study, on yellow fever vaccine responses in identical twins.

The receptor comes from a woman under 30 in good health. Sequencing used PBMCs. V and J are TRBV27 and TRBJ2-7; 9 bases align to TRBD1. CDR3 coding DNA: TGTGCCAGCAGACCAGGGACAGGGTACTACGAGCAGTACTTC. It is translated as CASRPGTGYYEQYF.